The 12 T cell receptor beta chains in this list originate from one sample, sequenced in a study of cytomegalovirus exposure and HLA in healthy donors. Both 60 Vbeta primers and 13 Jbeta primers went into the PCR. Repertoires were generated with immunoSEQ multiplex PCR, while TCRdb's copy carries only in-frame clones and drops some. Of about 97,000 clones in the sample, roughly a tenth were seen once. The material sequenced was PBMCs. These receptors all stem from a man aged 45-65 years in good health and CMV-seropositive.

The genes are TRBV10-3 and TRBJ2-2; TRBD1 matches at 9 bases. The V gene's germline CDR1 is ENHRY and CDR2 SYGVKD. V was pared by 9 bases and J by 3 bases, with 8 bases of the junction left unmatched. The CDR3 runs 15 residues. CDR3 protein: CAMRPGQGDTGELFF. For the CDR3, the DNA is TGTGCCATGCGGCCGGGACAGGGTGACACCGGGGAGCTGTTTTTT.

This clone was counted only a few times. The chain employs TRBV4-2 and TRBJ2-3; the D gene is possibly TRBD1 (5 bases). This CDR3 is 15 amino acids long. CDR1 and CDR2 from the germline V gene are LGHNA and YNFKEQ. The ends were cut back, 4 bases at V and 0 bases at J, with 11 bases in the middle. The CDR3 sequence is CASSRTTVSTDTQYF. The CDR3 region has the DNA TGTGCCAGCAGCCGCACGACAGTTAGCACAGATACGCAGTATTTT.

This clone has more than one count but fewer than ten. V usage is TRBV9 and J usage is TRBJ2-7; weak D call: TRBD1 (6 bases). Trimming shortened V by 2 bases and J by 6 bases, and 12 bases separated the two germline ends. Germline lookup yields CDR1 SGDLS and CDR2 YYNGEE. The CDR3 runs to 13 residues. The CDR3 loop is CASSVDRRREQYF. In DNA, the CDR3 is TGTGCCAGCAGCGTCGACAGGAGGCGCGAGCAGTACTTC.

A few counts support this clone. The DNA of the CDR3 is TGTGCCAGCAGCCGAGACAGGGAAGAGACCCAGTACTTC. Amino acids: CASSRDREETQYF. The chain has TRBV7-3 and TRBJ2-5, with TRBD1 matching over 7 bases. The V segment lost 5 bases and the J segment 3 bases; nucleotides outside the gene matches: 3. CDR1 is SGHTA, CDR2 FQGTGA, per germline. The CDR3 consists of 13 residues. Filled out from reference TRBV7-3 and TRBJ2-5, the complete variable domain reads GAGVSQTPSNKVTEKGKYVELRCDPISGHTALYWYRQSLGQGPEFLIYFQGTGAADDSGLPNDRFFAVRPEGSVSTLKIQRTERGDSAVYLCASSRDREETQYFGPGTRLLVL.

This clone has a handful of counts. The chain carries TRBV19 and TRBJ2-1; 11 bases agree with TRBD1. The length of the CDR3 is 14 residues. V was pared by 8 bases and J by 9 bases, with 9 bases of the junction left unmatched. The germline CDR1 and CDR2 sequences are LNHDA and SQIVND (reference sequence). CDR3: CASGDRGRVSEQFF. In DNA form, the CDR3 reads TGTGCCAGTGGGGACAGGGGGAGAGTTAGTGAGCAGTTCTTC.

This clone has a handful of counts. The chain recombines TRBV7-8 with TRBJ2-7; 8 nucleotides line up with TRBD1. V was clipped by 3 bases and J by 3 bases; unmatched bases: 1. Germline V lookup: CDR1 SGHVS, CDR2 FQNEAQ. The CDR3 is made up of 13 amino acids. CDR3 in amino acids: CASSLGQVYEQYF. The CDR3 coding sequence is TGTGCCAGCAGCTTGGGACAGGTCTACGAGCAGTACTTC.

The chain couples TRBV28 to TRBJ1-5; weak D call: TRBD1 (5 bases). Deletions cut 0 bases from V and 6 bases from J, with 12 bases between. The CDR3 totals 15 residues. The germline CDR1 and CDR2 sequences are MDHEN and SYDVKM. The CDR3 spells CASSLWGRTSQPQHF. The CDR3 nucleotides read TGTGCCAGCAGTTTATGGGGGCGAACCAGTCAGCCCCAGCATTTT.

Only a few counts were recorded for this clone. The rearrangement links TRBV30 to TRBJ2-6, with 8 bases aligning to TRBD1. This CDR3 has 18 residues. J lost 0 bases, V lost 2 bases, and 9 bases had no gene match. CDR1 is GTSNPN and CDR2 is SVGIG in the germline V gene (reference sequence). CDR3 nucleotides: TGTGCCTGGAGTAGGGAAGGACAGGGAAGCTCTGGGGCCAACGTCCTGACTTTC. Translating it yields CAWSREGQGSSGANVLTF. The whole variable domain, filled in from reference TRBV30 and TRBJ2-6, reads SQTIHQWPATLVQPVGSPLSLECTVEGTSNPNLYWYRQAAGRGLQLLFYSVGIGQISSEVPQNLSASRPQDRQFILSSKKLLLSDSGFYLCAWSREGQGSSGANVLTFGAGSRLTVL.

In this sample, this clone turned up a few times. The J gene is TRBJ1-3, the V gene TRBV4-1, with 10 bases that match TRBD1. Germline CDR1 MGHRA, CDR2 YSYEKL. The length of the CDR3 is 15 residues. Trimming took 4 bases from V and 8 from J; bases not matched to a gene: 8. The CDR3 bases are TGCGCCAGCAGCCCCGGGACAGGGGATACGGACACCATATATTTT. Amino acids: CASSPGTGDTDTIYF.

This clone was found a few times. The J gene is TRBJ1-1, the V gene TRBV19, with D unclear. This CDR3 is 13 amino acids long. Per germline, CDR1 LNHDA and CDR2 SQIVND (reference sequence). The V gene lost 4 bases and the J gene lost 1 base, with 7 bases spanning the gap. The chain's CDR3 is CASSNAGNTEAFF. CDR3 coding DNA: TGTGCCAGTAGTAACGCAGGGAACACTGAAGCTTTCTTT. Based on the CDR3 plus reference TRBV19 and TRBJ1-1, the full variable domain is DGGITQSPKYLFRKEGQNVTLSCEQNLNHDAMYWYRQDPGQGLRLIYYSQIVNDFQKGDIAEGYSVSREKKESFPLTVTSAQKNPTAFYLCASSNAGNTEAFFGQGTRLTVV.

V usage is TRBV28 and J usage is TRBJ2-7; 8 bases match TRBD1. The CDR3 is 15 amino acids. The germline V gene has CDR1 MDHEN and CDR2 SYDVKM. V gave up 5 bases and J gave up 2 bases; unmatched junction bases: 8. CDR3 region: CASSPHPRGPYEQYF. CDR3 DNA sequence: TGTGCCAGCAGTCCCCACCCCAGGGGGCCCTACGAGCAGTACTTC.

This rearrangement joins TRBV10-3 to TRBJ1-1, with D unclear. In germline, CDR1 is ENHRY, CDR2 SYGVKD. Trimming took 7 bases from V and 1 from J, leaving 7 bases between them. The CDR3 covers 12 residues. The CDR3 loop reads CAITDKNTEAFF. The CDR3 coding sequence is TGTGCCATCACTGACAAGAACACTGAAGCTTTCTTT.